This record looks at one T cell receptor (beta chain) sequence and its context. These data come from a study of cytomegalovirus exposure and HLA in healthy donors. PCR employed 60 Vbeta and 13 Jbeta primers. TCRdb's copy holds only in-frame clones and misses some; the assay was immunoSEQ multiplex PCR. The table lists approximately 110,000 clones. CDR3 length: 14 residues. Per germline, CDR1 SNHLY and CDR2 FYNNEI. J was trimmed by 7 bases and V by 7 bases; bases with no gene match: 10. This sequence originates from a man aged 18 to 29 in good health and CMV-seronegative. The rearrangement joins TRBV2 to TRBJ2-7; 10 bases line up with TRBD1. Sequencing was carried out using PBMCs. The CDR3 bases are TGTGCCAGCACGAACTCCCCGGACAGGGGGGAGCAGTACTTC. Its protein is CASTNSPDRGEQYF.